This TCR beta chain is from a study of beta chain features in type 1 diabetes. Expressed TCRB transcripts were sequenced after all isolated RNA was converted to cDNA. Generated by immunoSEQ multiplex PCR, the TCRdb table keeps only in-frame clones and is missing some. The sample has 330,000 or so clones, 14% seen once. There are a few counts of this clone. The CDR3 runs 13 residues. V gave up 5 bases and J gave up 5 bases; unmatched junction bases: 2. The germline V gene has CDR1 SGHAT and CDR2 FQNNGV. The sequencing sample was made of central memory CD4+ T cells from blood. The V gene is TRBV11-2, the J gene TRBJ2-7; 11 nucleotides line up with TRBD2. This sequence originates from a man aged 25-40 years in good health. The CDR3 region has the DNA TGTGCCAGCAGCATTAGCGGGAGGGACGAGCAGTACGTC. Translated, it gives CASSISGRDEQYV.